One and the same sample provided the 32 T cell receptor beta chains below, sequenced in a study of PD-L1 blockade in urothelial cancer. Only in-frame clones appear in the TCRdb table, and some are missing; sequencing was by immunoSEQ multiplex PCR. The repertoire holds 45,000 to 50,000 clones, with about nine tenths as singletons. The sequences come from PBMCs, collected around atezolizumab (anti-PD-L1) treatment. Every receptor here comes from a man older than 75 with urothelial cancer.

This chain uses TRBV28 with TRBJ1-3, with D perhaps matching TRBD1 (5 bases). Germline lookup yields CDR1 MDHEN and CDR2 SYDVKM. With 1 base removed from V and 2 bases from J, the gap between germline ends came to 9 bases. The CDR3 sequence is 15 residues long. CDR3 in amino acids: CASSLSGGAGNTIYF. The DNA of the CDR3 is TGTGCCAGCAGTTTATCCGGGGGTGCTGGAAACACCATATATTTT. The complete variable domain, with remaining parts taken from reference TRBV28 and TRBJ1-3, reads DVKVTQSSRYLVKRTGEKVFLECVQDMDHENMFWYRQDPGLGLRLIYFSYDVKMKEKGDIPEGYSVSREKKERFSLILESASTNQTSMYLCASSLSGGAGNTIYFGEGSWLTVV.

This rearrangement joins TRBV28 to TRBJ2-6, with D unresolved. Trimming stripped 6 bases from V and 0 bases from J, with 6 bases between. The CDR3 is made up of 14 amino acids. CDR1 and CDR2 (germline): MDHEN, SYDVKM. The CDR3 reads CASRSVSGANVLTF. In nucleotides, the CDR3 is TGTGCCAGCAGATCGGTCTCTGGGGCCAACGTCCTGACTTTC.

This clone was recorded once. The chain uses TRBV29-1 and TRBJ2-7, with D perhaps matching TRBD2 (6 bases). Germline values: CDR1 SQVTM, CDR2 ANQGSEA. Trimming cost V 5 bases and J 2 bases, with 7 bases left between them. CDR3 length: 11 residues. CDR3 loop: CSVSGAYEQYF. DNA for the CDR3: TGCAGCGTTTCGGGGGCCTACGAGCAGTACTTC.

The gene calls are TRBV7-9 and TRBJ2-3; no clear D gene. The CDR3 runs 14 residues. V was cut by 5 bases and J by 4 bases, with 13 bases left in between. The V gene's germline CDR1 is SEHNR and CDR2 FQNEAQ (reference sequence). The CDR3 loop reads CASSPHSSADTQYF. In DNA form, the CDR3 reads TGTGCCAGCAGCCCCCATTCTTCGGCAGATACGCAGTATTTT. Complete variable domain (other parts from reference TRBV7-9 and TRBJ2-3): DTGVSQNPRHKITKRGQNVTFRCDPISEHNRLYWYRQTLGQGPEFLTYFQNEAQLEKSRLLSDRFSAERPKGSFSTLEIQRTEQGDSAMYLCASSPHSSADTQYFGPGTRLTVL.

This clone has more than one count but fewer than ten. The rearrangement uses TRBV5-5 and TRBJ1-2, with 9 nucleotides matching TRBD1. Germline CDR1 SGHKS, CDR2 YYEKEE (reference sequence). This CDR3 has 15 residues. Trimming at V came to 4 bases and at J to 4 bases, leaving 8 bases not matched to a gene. CDR3 sequence: CASSPGQGNLYGYTF. In DNA, the CDR3 is TGTGCCAGCAGCCCTGGACAGGGGAACCTCTATGGCTACACCTTC.

The gene calls are TRBV2 and TRBJ1-3, with D unresolved. Germline CDR1 reads SNHLY; CDR2 reads FYNNEI. V lost 4 bases and J lost 0, with 10 bases in between. The length of the CDR3 is 15 residues. This chain's CDR3 is CASSVTITSGNTIYF. The CDR3 bases are TGTGCCAGCAGTGTGACAATTACCTCTGGAAACACCATATATTTT. Combining the CDR3 with reference TRBV2 and TRBJ1-3 gives the whole variable domain EPEVTQTPSHQVTQMGQEVILRCVPISNHLYFYWYRQILGQKVEFLVSFYNNEISEKSEIFDDQFSVERPDGSNFTLKIRSTKLEDSAMYFCASSVTITSGNTIYFGEGSWLTVV.

This clone appeared a few times. The chain is built from TRBV6-1 and TRBJ2-1; 7 nucleotides match TRBD1. Germline assignment: CDR1 MNHNS and CDR2 SASEGT. The V gene end was trimmed by 4 bases and the J gene end by 3 bases; junction bases not matched to a gene: 6. This CDR3 spans 15 amino acids. CDR3 region: CASSAPRGSYNEQFF. The CDR3 DNA is TGTGCCAGCAGTGCCCCCAGGGGGAGCTACAATGAGCAGTTCTTC.

The V gene is TRBV27, the J gene TRBJ2-7; D unresolved. The CDR3 consists of 13 residues. The germline V and J ends were trimmed by 4 bases and 2 bases, with 9 bases remaining between them. CDR1 is MNHEY, CDR2 SMNVEV, per germline (reference sequence). CDR3 protein: CASSSRSTYEQYF. The CDR3 nucleotides read TGTGCCAGCAGTTCGCGATCGACCTACGAGCAGTACTTC.

This clone was counted once. The genes are TRBV10-3 and TRBJ2-1; 14 bases are shared with TRBD2. The length of the CDR3 is 15 residues. Germline V gene sequence: CDR1 ENHRY, CDR2 SYGVKD. Trimming at V came to 10 bases and at J to 5 bases, leaving 7 bases not matched to a gene. This CDR3 is CATRLAGGPNNEQFF. CDR3 sequence (DNA): TGTGCCACCCGACTAGCGGGAGGGCCTAACAATGAGCAGTTCTTC.

V usage is TRBV19 and J usage is TRBJ1-2; no firm D call. V was pared by 5 bases and J by 7 bases, with 26 bases between. CDR3 length: 17 residues. The germline CDR1 and CDR2 sequences are LNHDA and SQIVND (reference sequence). Here the CDR3 reads CASSALLRSRGRPGYTF. DNA for the CDR3: TGTGCCAGTAGTGCTCTCCTCCGCTCTCGAGGGCGCCCTGGCTACACCTTC.

The CDR3 region has the DNA TGTGCCAGCAGCCCAGGGGCGGCCTACAATGAGCAGTTCTTC. The encoded protein is CASSPGAAYNEQFF. The rearrangement links TRBV7-2 to TRBJ2-1; TRBD1 is a possible D gene (6 bases). Germline V gene lookup returns CDR1 SGHTA and CDR2 FQGNSA. V lost 5 bases to trimming and J lost 2 bases, with 10 bases between them. CDR3 length: 14 amino acids.

The chain recombines TRBV6-5 with TRBJ1-3; tentative D call: TRBD1 (6 bases). CDR1 is MNHEY and CDR2 is SVGAGI in the germline V gene. The V end lost 4 bases, the J end lost 0 bases, and 13 bases lay between the germline ends. The CDR3 extends over 16 amino acids. The CDR3 DNA follows: TGTGCCAGCAGTTTCAGGGGTACAGACTCTGGAAACACCATATATTTT. Translating it yields CASSFRGTDSGNTIYF.

This rearrangement joins TRBV7-7 to TRBJ2-1, with D perhaps TRBD2 (6 bases). The CDR3 spans 16 residues. The germline CDR1 and CDR2 sequences are SSHAT and FNYEAQ (reference sequence). The V gene lost 4 bases and the J gene lost 0 bases, with 13 bases spanning the gap. The CDR3 nucleotides read TGTGCCAGCAGCTGCGGTAGCGGATGCTCCTACAATGAGCAGTTCTTC. This codes for CASSCGSGCSYNEQFF.

This chain joins TRBV18 and TRBJ1-2, with a weak D call TRBD1 (5 bases). Deletions cut 4 bases from V and 4 bases from J, with 16 bases between. The CDR3 has 15 amino acids. Germline loops: CDR1 KGHSH, CDR2 LQKENI. The CDR3 DNA sequence: TGTGCCAGCTCACAAGCCGACAGAACGTCCTATGGCTACACCTTC. It codes for CASSQADRTSYGYTF.

V is TRBV5-1 and J is TRBJ1-2; 10 bases agree with TRBD1. Germline CDR1 and CDR2: SGHRS and YFSETQ. The CDR3 length is 18 residues. After removal of 5 bases from V and 8 bases from J, the junction contained 21 bases not matched to a gene. The CDR3: CASSDSPGQGPQSEGYTF. CDR3 nucleotides: TGCGCCAGCAGTGACAGCCCGGGACAGGGGCCGCAAAGTGAGGGCTACACCTTC.

J is TRBJ1-1 and V is TRBV19, with unresolved D. The V gene lost 1 base and the J gene lost 1 base, with 7 bases spanning the gap. The CDR3 extends over 14 amino acids. CDR1 is LNHDA and CDR2 is SQIVND in the germline V gene (reference sequence). The CDR3 here is CASSIVGRNTEAFF. The CDR3 DNA reads TGTGCCAGTAGTATAGTGGGCAGGAACACTGAAGCTTTCTTT.

The chain carries TRBV9 and TRBJ2-1, with 10 bases fitting TRBD1. The CDR3 runs 15 residues. V trimming: 0 bases; J trimming: 6 bases; junction bases outside the gene matches: 3. Germline CDR1 is SGDLS and CDR2 is YYNGEE. Here the CDR3 reads CASSVGGTGVNEQFF. The CDR3 DNA follows: TGTGCCAGCAGCGTAGGGGGGACAGGGGTCAATGAGCAGTTCTTC.

The chain couples TRBV21-1 to TRBJ1-1; the tabulated D call, TRBD1, remains unverified against the DNA. TRBV21-1 corresponds to a pseudogene. CDR3 length: 14 amino acids. Here the CDR3 DNA reads TGTGCCAGCAGCAAGGGACAGGGGAACACTGAAGCTTTCTTT. It is translated as CASSKGQGNTEAFF.

The chain's CDR3 is CSVVRALGEQYF. CDR3 bases: TGCAGCGTTGTCAGGGCGCTCGGCGAGCAGTACTTC. The rearrangement uses TRBV29-1 and TRBJ2-7, with D tentatively TRBD1 (5 bases). Germline loops: CDR1 SQVTM, CDR2 ANQGSEA. The CDR3 is 12 residues long. Trimming removed 4 bases from V and 6 bases from J, with 13 bases in between.

J is TRBJ2-1 and V is TRBV6-5, with 8 bases matching TRBD2. Germline V lookup: CDR1 MNHEY, CDR2 SVGAGI. This CDR3 has 14 residues. Losses at the gene ends were 4 bases for V and 9 bases for J; bases not matched to a gene: 8. CDR3 protein: CASSWGVGRGEQFF. The CDR3 DNA is TGTGCCAGCAGTTGGGGAGTCGGGAGGGGTGAGCAGTTCTTC.

This clone has just a few counts. The chain couples TRBV7-6 to TRBJ2-7; D might be TRBD1 (6 bases). The CDR3 sequence is 15 residues long. Germline V lookup: CDR1 SGHVS, CDR2 FNYEAQ. Trimming took off 6 bases at V and 6 bases at J, with 21 bases between the two ends. CDR3 region: CASRPQTGPTSEQYF. The CDR3 DNA reads TGTGCCAGCAGACCCCAGACAGGACCGACCTCCGAGCAGTACTTC.

This chain joins TRBV20-1 and TRBJ2-3, with D uncertain. The germline V and J ends were trimmed by 6 bases and 0 bases, with 4 bases remaining between them. The CDR3 spans 11 residues. Germline V gene sequence: CDR1 DFQATT, CDR2 SNEGSKA (reference sequence). CDR3 DNA sequence: TGCAGTGCCGGGAGCACAGATACGCAGTATTTT. Translating gives CSAGSTDTQYF.

CDR3 sequence reads: CASWLNYGYTF. DNA of the CDR3: TGTGCCAGCTGGCTCAACTATGGCTACACCTTC. V is TRBV7-9 and J is TRBJ1-2, with no clear D. The germline V gene encodes CDR1 SEHNR and CDR2 FQNEAQ (reference sequence). V lost 8 bases to trimming and J lost 2 bases, with 6 bases between them. The CDR3 extends over 11 amino acids.

The CDR3 protein is CASSLGEQGGNQPQHF. As DNA, the CDR3 is TGTGCCAGCAGCTTAGGAGAGCAGGGTGGAAATCAGCCCCAGCATTTT. The J gene is TRBJ1-5, the V gene TRBV7-9; D is possibly TRBD1 (5 bases). CDR3 size: 16 residues. The germline CDR1 and CDR2 sequences are SEHNR and FQNEAQ (reference sequence). Trimming cost V 1 base and J 4 bases, with 14 bases left between them. Filled out from reference TRBV7-9 and TRBJ1-5, the complete variable domain reads DTGVSQNPRHKITKRGQNVTFRCDPISEHNRLYWYRQTLGQGPEFLTYFQNEAQLEKSRLLSDRFSAERPKGSFSTLEIQRTEQGDSAMYLCASSLGEQGGNQPQHFGDGTRLSIL.

The V gene is TRBV5-1, the J gene TRBJ2-1, with D unclear. Trimming pared 0 bases from V and 4 bases from J, leaving 8 bases between. Germline V gene data show CDR1 as SGHRS and CDR2 as YFSETQ. This CDR3 contains 14 residues. The CDR3 loop is CASSLGANYNEQFF. The CDR3 nucleotides are TGCGCCAGCAGCTTGGGAGCTAATTACAATGAGCAGTTCTTC. The full variable domain, in which reference TRBV5-1 and TRBJ2-1 provide the parts outside the CDR3, is KAGVTQTPRYLIKTRGQQVTLSCSPISGHRSVSWYQQTPGQGLQFLFEYFSETQRNKGNFPGRFSGRQFSNSRSEMNVSTLELGDSALYLCASSLGANYNEQFFGPGTRLTVL.

The V gene is TRBV7-8, the J gene TRBJ2-5; D is perhaps TRBD2 (5 bases). The CDR3 contains 13 residues. Deletions cut 5 bases from V and 10 bases from J, with 17 bases between. Germline CDR1 SGHVS, CDR2 FQNEAQ. As DNA, the CDR3 is TGTGCCAGCAGCCTGGAGGTTATGGGGTTCCAGTACTTC. This encodes CASSLEVMGFQYF.

This clone was counted once. V usage is TRBV5-4 and J usage is TRBJ1-2, with 10 nucleotides matching TRBD1. The CDR3 consists of 16 residues. Germline V gene sequence: CDR1 SGHNT, CDR2 YYREEE (reference sequence). The trim removed 3 bases at V and 5 bases at J, leaving 10 bases unmatched. CDR3 residues: CASSSSRDRGGYGYTF. CDR3 nucleotide sequence: TGTGCCAGCAGCTCCTCACGGGACAGGGGAGGGTATGGCTACACCTTC.

The chain combines TRBV2 with TRBJ2-7; 8 nucleotides align to TRBD2. The CDR3 length is 15 residues. The germline CDR1 and CDR2 sequences are SNHLY and FYNNEI. The V segment lost 7 bases and the J segment 2 bases; nucleotides outside the gene matches: 10. The CDR3 protein is CASKIGGGSAYEQYF. DNA of the CDR3: TGTGCCAGCAAAATCGGGGGGGGGTCGGCCTACGAGCAGTACTTC.

As DNA, the CDR3 is TGCGCCAGCAGCTTGGGGGAGCCCCACGAGCAGTACTTC. This sequence encodes CASSLGEPHEQYF. The J gene is TRBJ2-7, the V gene TRBV5-1; possible D gene TRBD2, 5 bases. Germline V gene data show CDR1 as SGHRS and CDR2 as YFSETQ. Trimming shortened V by 0 bases and J by 5 bases, and 9 bases separated the two germline ends. This CDR3 region has 13 residues.

The chain couples TRBV4-1 to TRBJ1-1; D may be TRBD1 (6 bases). V was pared by 1 base and J by 4 bases, with 22 bases between. Per the germline V gene, CDR1 is MGHRA and CDR2 is YSYEKL. The CDR3 covers 18 residues. For the CDR3, the DNA is TGCGCCAGCAGCCAAGGACGGGGGGGGGCGAACGGTATCACTGAAGCTTTCTTT. Its protein product is CASSQGRGGANGITEAFF.

The chain has TRBV10-3 and TRBJ1-2; a possible D gene is TRBD1 (5 bases). V gave up 3 bases and J gave up 3 bases, with 8 bases separating them. This CDR3 comprises 13 residues. Germline V lookup: CDR1 ENHRY, CDR2 SYGVKD. DNA of the CDR3: TGTGCCATCAGTGAATTAGGGGACTATGGCTACACCTTC. Amino acids: CAISELGDYGYTF.

The V call is TRBV6-1, the J call TRBJ2-5, with 9 bases identical to TRBD2. Looked up from germline, CDR1 is MNHNS and CDR2 is SASEGT. V dropped 3 bases and J dropped 2; count of bases not matched to a gene: 4. This CDR3 has 15 amino acids. This chain's CDR3 is CASSERTSAQETQYF. The CDR3 bases are TGTGCCAGCAGTGAGAGGACTAGCGCTCAAGAGACCCAGTACTTC.